The 32 T cell receptor beta chains presented below share a single source sample, sequenced in a study of shared T cell receptors in the human thymus. Here immunoSEQ multiplex PCR was the method, and the copy in TCRdb shows in-frame clones only, minus some. The sample includes about 400,000 clones, over 90% of them seen just once. The specimen sequenced was thymocytes. Receptor source: a human donor.

This sequence joins TRBV5-4 and TRBJ1-1; 9 positions agree with TRBD1. Germline assignment: CDR1 SGHNT and CDR2 YYREEE (reference sequence). J was trimmed by 3 bases and V by 4 bases; bases with no gene match: 7. The CDR3 consists of 15 residues. CDR3 nucleotides: TGTGCCAGCAGCACCCACAGGGGGCGGGACACTGAAGCTTTCTTT. This encodes CASSTHRGRDTEAFF.

The chain joins TRBV5-1 to TRBJ2-7, with a weak D call TRBD2 (6 bases). This CDR3 has 16 residues. Germline assignment: CDR1 SGHRS and CDR2 YFSETQ. V was shortened by 4 bases and J by 2 bases, with 19 bases between the two germline ends. The CDR3 sequence is CASSTRHGTLTYEQYF. CDR3 coding DNA: TGCGCCAGCAGCACTAGACATGGGACTTTAACCTACGAGCAGTACTTC.

This clone is a singleton in its sample. This sequence joins TRBV28 and TRBJ1-1; 8 bases agree with TRBD1. Germline values: CDR1 MDHEN, CDR2 SYDVKM. This CDR3 comprises 14 residues. Trimming removed 5 bases from V and 5 bases from J; junction bases left unmatched: 7. CDR3 sequence (DNA): TGTGCCAGCAGTCCGCCGGACAGGGAAACTGAAGCTTTCTTT. Its translation is CASSPPDRETEAFF.

The chain uses TRBV15 and TRBJ2-7; 11 bases fit TRBD2. V was clipped by 0 bases and J by 6 bases; unmatched bases: 4. The CDR3 loop spans 15 amino acids. Germline V CDR1 and CDR2: LNHNV, YYDKDF (reference sequence). Written as DNA, the CDR3 is TGTGCCACCAGCAGAGAAACTAGCGGGAGTTTCGAGCAGTACTTC. Translating gives CATSRETSGSFEQYF.

This chain uses TRBV4-3 with TRBJ2-3; D may be TRBD2 (5 bases). Germline V gives CDR1 LGHNA, CDR2 YSLEER. The CDR3 loop spans 15 amino acids. Trimming removed 0 bases at V and 9 bases at J, with 16 bases between. Here the CDR3 reads CASSQDRRCGGTQYF. Here the CDR3 DNA reads TGCGCCAGCAGCCAAGATCGAAGGTGCGGAGGCACGCAGTATTTT.

The V gene is TRBV27, the J gene TRBJ2-7; 8 bases line up with TRBD1. The CDR3 is 15 residues long. The V and J ends lost 8 bases and 0 bases, in that order; junction bases with no gene match: 9. Germline V gene sequence: CDR1 MNHEY, CDR2 SMNVEV (reference sequence). The CDR3 DNA sequence: TGTGCCAGCTTCCGAGGACAGGGCGGCTCCTACGAGCAGTACTTC. Amino acid sequence: CASFRGQGGSYEQYF.

The chain couples TRBV30 to TRBJ2-5, with D maybe TRBD1 (6 bases). CDR3 length equals 15 residues. Trimming took off 0 bases at V and 7 bases at J, with 18 bases between the two ends. The germline V gene has CDR1 GTSNPN and CDR2 SVGIG (reference sequence). DNA of the CDR3: TGTGCCTGGAGTGTAGGGGGAAGGGGCGACGGGACCCAGTACTTC. This encodes CAWSVGGRGDGTQYF. Supplemented by reference TRBV30 and TRBJ2-5, the full variable domain reads SQTIHQWPATLVQPVGSPLSLECTVEGTSNPNLYWYRQAAGRGLQLLFYSVGIGQISSEVPQNLSASRPQDRQFILSSKKLLLSDSGFYLCAWSVGGRGDGTQYFGPGTRLLVL.

The CDR3 bases are TGTGCCAGCAGCCCGAAACAGGGGCAGGGGGGCGAGCAGTACTTC. It yields the protein CASSPKQGQGGEQYF. This chain uses TRBV11-3 with TRBJ2-7; weak D call: TRBD1 (7 bases). Trimming took 5 bases from V and 6 from J, leaving 20 bases between them. Germline CDR1 SGHNT, CDR2 YENEEA. The CDR3 totals 15 residues. Supplemented by reference TRBV11-3 and TRBJ2-7, the full variable domain reads EAGVVQSPRYKIIEKKQPVAFWCNPISGHNTLYWYLQNLGQGPELLIRYENEEAVDDSQLPKDRFSAERLKGVDSTLKIQPAELGDSAVYLCASSPKQGQGGEQYFGPGTRLTVT.

This chain joins TRBV7-6 and TRBJ2-3; 9 nucleotides line up with TRBD1. The V and J ends lost 5 bases and 5 bases, in that order; junction bases with no gene match: 8. The CDR3 runs 15 residues. In germline, CDR1 is SGHVS, CDR2 FNYEAQ. The CDR3 coding sequence is TGTGCCAGCAGCCCCCCGGGACAGGGTTTAGATACGCAGTATTTT. This translates into CASSPPGQGLDTQYF.

About this clone: In the same sample, other DNA sequences code for this CDR3. V usage is TRBV20-1 and J usage is TRBJ2-7, with D possibly matching TRBD1 (5 bases). V was clipped by 1 base and J by 6 bases, with 7 bases between them. CDR3 length: 11 residues. The germline CDR1 and CDR2 sequences are DFQATT and SNEGSKA (reference sequence). The DNA for the CDR3 is TGCAGTGCTAGAGTGGGGCGCGAGCAGTACTTC. Its protein product is CSARVGREQYF.

In its sample, this clone was seen a few times. The chain joins TRBV28 to TRBJ1-2; TRBD1 is a possible D gene (5 bases). The CDR3 totals 15 residues. V lost 6 bases, J lost 3 bases, and 17 bases lay in between. CDR1 and CDR2 from the germline V gene are MDHEN and SYDVKM. The CDR3 DNA is TGTGCCAGCAGCCCCCCACGTGGGGGACACTATGGCTACACCTTC. Its translation: CASSPPRGGHYGYTF.

The J gene is TRBJ1-3, the V gene TRBV28, with 8 bases matching TRBD1. V gave up 7 bases and J gave up 2 bases; unmatched junction bases: 16. CDR3 size: 18 residues. In germline, CDR1 is MDHEN, CDR2 SYDVKM. The CDR3 reads CASTSLDRATSTGNTIYF. In DNA form, the CDR3 reads TGTGCCAGCACTTCCCTGGACAGGGCAACTTCGACTGGAAACACCATATATTTT.

The chain joins TRBV5-5 to TRBJ2-5; 11 positions agree with TRBD2. J gave up 5 bases and V 2 bases, and 8 bases lay outside the gene matches. Germline CDR1 and CDR2: SGHKS and YYEKEE (reference sequence). The length of the CDR3 is 16 residues. The chain's CDR3 is CASSFPTSGMMETQYF. The CDR3 nucleotides read TGTGCCAGCAGCTTCCCGACTAGCGGGATGATGGAGACCCAGTACTTC.

The V and J genes are TRBV7-6 and TRBJ2-5; D is possibly TRBD1 or TRBD2 (6 bases each). CDR1 is SGHVS, CDR2 FNYEAQ, per germline. Between the trimmed V and J ends, which lost 4 bases and 5 bases, there was a span of 14 bases. This CDR3 has 14 residues. The CDR3 nucleotides read TGTGCCAGCAGCTACGCAGGAGGGGGTGAGACCCAGTACTTC. Its translation is CASSYAGGGETQYF.

The V call is TRBV25-1, the J call TRBJ2-7, with 7 bases fitting TRBD1. The ends lost 1 base at V and 5 bases at J; junction bases unmatched: 8. The CDR3 is 15 amino acids. Germline values: CDR1 MGHDK, CDR2 SYGVNS. The CDR3 coding sequence is TGTGCCAGCAGTGAATCGACAGGGATAGCCCACGAGCAGTACTTC. This gives the protein CASSESTGIAHEQYF.

This chain links TRBV28 with TRBJ1-2; 8 positions agree with TRBD1. This CDR3 has 14 residues. Germline CDR1 is MDHEN and CDR2 is SYDVKM. V lost 4 bases, J lost 6 bases, and 7 bases stayed unmatched. In DNA, the CDR3 is TGTGCCAGCAGTTCTCAGGGGGCGGCAGATGGCTACACCTTC. Translating it yields CASSSQGAADGYTF.

The gene calls are TRBV27 and TRBJ2-1; 8 nucleotides line up with TRBD2. The CDR3 spans 15 residues. Germline V gene lookup returns CDR1 MNHEY and CDR2 SMNVEV (reference sequence). Germline trimming cut 2 bases from V and 5 bases from J; bases unmatched to any gene: 5. The CDR3 sequence is CASSLSGRGDNEQFF. CDR3 coding DNA: TGTGCCAGCAGTTTAAGCGGGAGAGGAGACAATGAGCAGTTCTTC.

CDR3 bases: TGTGCCTCAGGAGGACTAGCGGGAGAGGAGACCCAGTACTTC. It yields the protein CASGGLAGEETQYF. The chain uses TRBV6-5 and TRBJ2-5, with 13 positions matching TRBD2. The V and J ends lost 11 bases and 5 bases, in that order; junction bases with no gene match: 8. The length of the CDR3 is 14 residues. CDR1 is MNHEY and CDR2 is SVGAGI in the germline V gene.

The CDR3: CASNSKGGSYTF. As DNA, the CDR3 is TGTGCCAGTAACTCGAAGGGTGGTAGTTACACCTTC. The chain couples TRBV19 to TRBJ1-2; D unresolved. V was shortened by 7 bases and J by 11 bases, with 17 bases between the two germline ends. This CDR3 is 12 amino acids long. Per the germline V gene, CDR1 is LNHDA and CDR2 is SQIVND (reference sequence).

J is TRBJ2-1 and V is TRBV5-6; TRBD2 matches at 10 bases. With V trimmed by 5 bases and J by 3 bases, 5 bases remained unmatched. The CDR3 contains 15 residues. Germline V lookup: CDR1 SGHDT, CDR2 YYEEEE. This CDR3 is CASRQTSGDYNEQFF. CDR3 in DNA: TGTGCCAGCAGGCAAACTAGCGGGGACTACAATGAGCAGTTCTTC.

This rearrangement joins TRBV5-5 to TRBJ2-7; 12 positions match TRBD2. Germline assignment: CDR1 SGHKS and CDR2 YYEKEE (reference sequence). Losses at the gene ends were 4 bases for V and 4 bases for J; bases not matched to a gene: 3. The CDR3 length is 14 residues. This chain's CDR3 is CASSKTSGRYEQYF. For the CDR3, the DNA is TGTGCCAGCAGCAAAACTAGCGGGAGGTACGAGCAGTACTTC.

This rearrangement joins TRBV4-3 to TRBJ1-2, with unresolved D. V lost 1 base to trimming and J lost 0 bases, with 12 bases between them. Germline V gives CDR1 LGHNA, CDR2 YSLEER. The CDR3 has 16 amino acids. The CDR3 region has the DNA TGCGCCAGCAGCCAAGGAGGAAATGAAGCTAACTATGGCTACACCTTC. Amino acids: CASSQGGNEANYGYTF.

The chain has TRBV28 and TRBJ1-1; TRBD1 aligns across 8 bases. Trimming removed 6 bases from V and 11 bases from J; junction bases left unmatched: 14. There are 14 residues in the CDR3. Germline values: CDR1 MDHEN, CDR2 SYDVKM. The CDR3 sequence: CASRETGASNGAFF. CDR3 bases: TGTGCCAGCAGAGAGACAGGGGCCTCCAACGGGGCTTTCTTT.

V and J are TRBV2 and TRBJ2-5; D is unresolved. Trimming shortened V by 7 bases and J by 2 bases, and 8 bases separated the two germline ends. The CDR3 extends over 12 amino acids. Looked up from germline, CDR1 is SNHLY and CDR2 is FYNNEI. CDR3 protein: CASTHYQETQYF. The CDR3 bases are TGTGCCAGCACGCATTATCAAGAGACCCAGTACTTC.

Only one count was recorded for this clone. This sequence joins TRBV28 and TRBJ2-1; the match to TRBD2 covers 7 bases. With 5 bases clipped from V and 3 bases from J, the junction kept 10 bases outside the gene matches. Germline-derived CDR1 and CDR2 are MDHEN and SYDVKM. This CDR3 comprises 16 residues. The CDR3 nucleotides read TGTGCCAGCAGTCCCCCTAGCGGCCGGTACTACAATGAGCAGTTCTTC. Translated: CASSPPSGRYYNEQFF. Full variable domain (remainder filled in from reference TRBV28 and TRBJ2-1): DVKVTQSSRYLVKRTGEKVFLECVQDMDHENMFWYRQDPGLGLRLIYFSYDVKMKEKGDIPEGYSVSREKKERFSLILESASTNQTSMYLCASSPPSGRYYNEQFFGPGTRLTVL.

V is TRBV6-6 and J is TRBJ1-2, with D possibly being TRBD1 (5 bases). V lost 0 bases and J 7 bases, leaving 6 bases between the germline ends. The CDR3 covers 12 residues. The germline V gene has CDR1 MNHNY and CDR2 SVGAGI (reference sequence). CDR3 bases: TGTGCCAGCAGTTACTCCGGGGCTGGCTACACCTTC. Its translation: CASSYSGAGYTF.

The rearrangement links TRBV7-2 to TRBJ2-1; 10 nucleotides align to TRBD2. Germline lookup yields CDR1 SGHTA and CDR2 FQGNSA. The CDR3 has 14 residues. After removal of 2 bases from V and 12 bases from J, the junction contained 7 bases not matched to a gene. The CDR3 reads CASSLTKREGRQFF. The DNA for the CDR3 is TGTGCCAGCAGCTTAACAAAGCGGGAGGGTCGGCAGTTCTTC. Supplemented by reference TRBV7-2 and TRBJ2-1, the full variable domain reads GAGVSQSPSNKVTEKGKDVELRCDPISGHTALYWYRQSLGQGLEFLIYFQGNSAPDKSGLPSDRFSAERTGGSVSTLTIQRTQQEDSAVYLCASSLTKREGRQFFGPGTRLTVL.

This chain uses TRBV27 with TRBJ2-1; 15 positions match TRBD2. Losses at the gene ends were 4 bases for V and 1 base for J; bases not matched to a gene: 23. Looked up from germline, CDR1 is MNHEY and CDR2 is SMNVEV (reference sequence). The CDR3 loop spans 24 amino acids. In DNA form, the CDR3 reads TGTGCCAGCAGTTCCGACTTACACCCCCCCCGGACTAGCGGGAGGGCTGGTTCCTACAATGAGCAGTTCTTC. It specifies CASSSDLHPPRTSGRAGSYNEQFF.

The V gene is TRBV11-3, the J gene TRBJ1-5; D might be TRBD1 (6 bases). The CDR3 has 14 amino acids. Per germline, CDR1 SGHNT and CDR2 YENEEA. V lost 6 bases and J 6 bases, leaving 15 bases between the germline ends. CDR3 in DNA: TGTGCCAGCAGTTTTACAGGGTATGGTCAGCCCCAGCATTTT. Amino acids: CASSFTGYGQPQHF.

V and J are TRBV10-2 and TRBJ2-2; D call uncertain. The V gene lost 3 bases and the J gene lost 4 bases, with 6 bases spanning the gap. The germline gives CDR1 WSHSY, CDR2 SAAADI. The CDR3 length is 13 residues. As DNA, the CDR3 is TGCGCCAGCAGTGACTCTCCCACCGGGGAGCTGTTTTTT. It is translated as CASSDSPTGELFF.

This clone was detected only once. The chain combines TRBV10-2 with TRBJ2-2, with TRBD1 identical over 7 bases. The CDR3 has 12 residues. Germline V gene data show CDR1 as WSHSY and CDR2 as SAAADI. V shed 8 bases, J shed 5 bases, and the junction held 2 bases outside the gene matches. The CDR3 sequence is CASSTGTGELFF. CDR3 coding DNA: TGCGCCAGCTCGACAGGGACCGGGGAGCTGTTTTTT.

The V call is TRBV6-6, the J call TRBJ2-5, with 11 bases matching TRBD2. There are 16 residues in the CDR3. Germline V lookup: CDR1 MNHNY, CDR2 SVGAGI (reference sequence). The ends lost 2 bases at V and 4 bases at J; junction bases unmatched: 6. Here the CDR3 DNA reads TGTGCCAGCAGTTACGGGCTAGCGGGAGGTACAGAGACCCAGTACTTC. This codes for CASSYGLAGGTETQYF.